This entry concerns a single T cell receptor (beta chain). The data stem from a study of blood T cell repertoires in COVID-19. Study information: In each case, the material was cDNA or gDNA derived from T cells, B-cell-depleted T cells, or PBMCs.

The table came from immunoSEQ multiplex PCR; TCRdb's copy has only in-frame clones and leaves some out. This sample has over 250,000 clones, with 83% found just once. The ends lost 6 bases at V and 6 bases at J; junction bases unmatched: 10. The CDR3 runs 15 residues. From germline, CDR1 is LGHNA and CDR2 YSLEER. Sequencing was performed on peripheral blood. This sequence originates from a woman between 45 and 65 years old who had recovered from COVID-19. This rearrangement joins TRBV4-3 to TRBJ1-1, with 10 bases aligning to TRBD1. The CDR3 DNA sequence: TGCGCCAGCAGTAGACAGGGGGCGGCATTGGCTGAAGCTTTCTTT. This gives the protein CASSRQGAALAEAFF.